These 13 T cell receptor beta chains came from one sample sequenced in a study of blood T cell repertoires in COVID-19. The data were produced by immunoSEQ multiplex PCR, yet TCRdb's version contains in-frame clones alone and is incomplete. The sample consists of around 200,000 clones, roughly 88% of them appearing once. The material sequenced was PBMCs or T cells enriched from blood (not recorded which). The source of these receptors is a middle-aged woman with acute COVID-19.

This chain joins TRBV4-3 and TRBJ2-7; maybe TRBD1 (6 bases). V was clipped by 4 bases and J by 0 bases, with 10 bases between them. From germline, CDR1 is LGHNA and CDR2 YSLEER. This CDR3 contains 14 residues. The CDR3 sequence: CASSPDRLSYEQYF. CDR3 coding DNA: TGCGCCAGCAGCCCCGACAGGCTCTCCTACGAGCAGTACTTC.

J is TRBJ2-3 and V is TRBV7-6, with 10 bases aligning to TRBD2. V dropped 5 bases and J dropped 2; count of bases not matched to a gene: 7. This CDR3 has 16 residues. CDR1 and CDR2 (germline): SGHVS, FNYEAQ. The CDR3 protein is CASSHPSGGPTDTQYF. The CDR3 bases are TGTGCCAGCAGCCACCCTAGCGGGGGCCCCACAGATACGCAGTATTTT.

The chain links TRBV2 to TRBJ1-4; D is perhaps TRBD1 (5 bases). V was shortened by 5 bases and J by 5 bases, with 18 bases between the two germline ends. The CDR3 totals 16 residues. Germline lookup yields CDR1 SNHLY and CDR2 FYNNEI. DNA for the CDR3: TGTGCCAGCAGTATATTCGGAGGGAGGGGAAATGAAAAACTGTTTTTT. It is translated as CASSIFGGRGNEKLFF.

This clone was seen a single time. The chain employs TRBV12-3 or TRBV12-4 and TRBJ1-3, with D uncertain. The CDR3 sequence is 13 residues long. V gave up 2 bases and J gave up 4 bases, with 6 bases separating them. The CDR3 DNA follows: TGTGCCAGCAGTTTACGTCAGGGAAACACCATATATTTT. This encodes CASSLRQGNTIYF.

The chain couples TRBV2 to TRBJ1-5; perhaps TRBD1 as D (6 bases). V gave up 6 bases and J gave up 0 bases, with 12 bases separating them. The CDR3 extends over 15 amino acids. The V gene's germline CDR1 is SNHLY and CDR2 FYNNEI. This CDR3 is CASRSGTLSNQPQHF. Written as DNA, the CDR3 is TGTGCCAGCAGATCCGGGACACTTAGCAATCAGCCCCAGCATTTT.

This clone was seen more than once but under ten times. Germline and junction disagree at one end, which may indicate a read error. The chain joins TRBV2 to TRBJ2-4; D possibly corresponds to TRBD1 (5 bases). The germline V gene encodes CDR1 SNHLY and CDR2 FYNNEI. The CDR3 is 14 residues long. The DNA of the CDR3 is TGTGCCAGCAGCGAAGGACAAGCCAAAAACATTCAGTACTTC. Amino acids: CASSEGQAKNIQYF.

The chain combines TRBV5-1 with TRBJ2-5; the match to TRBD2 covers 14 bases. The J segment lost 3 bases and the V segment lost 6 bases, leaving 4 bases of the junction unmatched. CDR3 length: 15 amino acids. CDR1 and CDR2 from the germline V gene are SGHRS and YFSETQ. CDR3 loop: CASKTSGGAEETQYF. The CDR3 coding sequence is TGCGCCAGCAAGACTAGCGGGGGGGCCGAAGAGACCCAGTACTTC.

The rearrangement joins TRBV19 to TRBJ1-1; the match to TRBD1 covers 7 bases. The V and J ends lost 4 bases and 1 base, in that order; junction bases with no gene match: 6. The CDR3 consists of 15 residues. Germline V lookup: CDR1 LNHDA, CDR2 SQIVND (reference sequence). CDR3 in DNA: TGTGCCAGTAGTACATATAACAGGGGGAACACTGAAGCTTTCTTT. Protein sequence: CASSTYNRGNTEAFF.

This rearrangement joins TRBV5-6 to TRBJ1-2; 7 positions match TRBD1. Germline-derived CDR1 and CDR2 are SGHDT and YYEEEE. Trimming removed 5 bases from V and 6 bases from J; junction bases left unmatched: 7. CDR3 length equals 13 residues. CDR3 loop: CASREGAGDGYTF. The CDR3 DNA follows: TGTGCCAGCAGGGAGGGGGCAGGGGATGGCTACACCTTC.

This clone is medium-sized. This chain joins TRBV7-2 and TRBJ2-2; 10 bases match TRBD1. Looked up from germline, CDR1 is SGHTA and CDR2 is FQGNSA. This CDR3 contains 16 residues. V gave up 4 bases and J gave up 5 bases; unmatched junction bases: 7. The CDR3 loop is CASSWETGGGTGELFF. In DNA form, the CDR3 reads TGTGCCAGCAGCTGGGAGACAGGGGGCGGGACCGGGGAGCTGTTTTTT.

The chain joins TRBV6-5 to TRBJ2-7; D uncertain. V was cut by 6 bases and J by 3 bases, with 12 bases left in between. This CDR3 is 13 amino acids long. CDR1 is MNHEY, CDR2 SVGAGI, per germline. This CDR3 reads CASRLRDIYEQYF. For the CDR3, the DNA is TGTGCCAGCAGACTCCGAGACATCTACGAGCAGTACTTC.

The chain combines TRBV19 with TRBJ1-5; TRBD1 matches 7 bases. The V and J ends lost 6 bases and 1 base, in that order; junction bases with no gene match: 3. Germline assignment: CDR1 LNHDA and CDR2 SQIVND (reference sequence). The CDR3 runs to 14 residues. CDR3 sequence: CASREQGSNQPQHF. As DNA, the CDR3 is TGTGCCAGTAGGGAACAGGGGAGCAATCAGCCCCAGCATTTT.

The DNA for the CDR3 is TGTGCCAGCAGTGCCACTCTAGCGGGGGCCTACAATGAGCAGTTCTTC. Protein: CASSATLAGAYNEQFF. The rearrangement links TRBV6-4 to TRBJ2-1; 10 bases are a match to TRBD2. Germline lookup yields CDR1 MRHNA and CDR2 SNTAGT. The CDR3 is 16 amino acids. V was pared by 4 bases and J by 2 bases, with 5 bases of the junction left unmatched.